This is a list of T cell receptor beta chains from one sample in a study of response to subunit inactivated influenza vaccine. TCRdb reprocessed the RT-PCR reads via MiXCR and lists one record per CDR3 protein. The sample has 400,000 to 550,000 distinct CDR3 sequences, about 25% seen once. Sequenced material: CD4+ T cells sorted from PBMCs, taken around 5 days after vaccination. The receptors shown here come from a man aged 50-60 years who received an inactivated influenza vaccine. CDR3s include the opening cysteine and the closing phenylalanine or tryptophan. A D gene is named only where the DNA matches it firmly. Size values are once, few and many counts, or a class for expanded clones, and some rows have none.

CDR3aa: CASTRSGLGYGYTF; CDR3nt: TGTGCCAGTACCCGATCGGGCTTAGGGTATGGCTACACCTTC; d_gene: .; v_gene: TRBV12-3/TRBV12-4; abundance: .; j_gene: TRBJ1-2
CDR3aa: CASRKDRGRYGYTF; CDR3nt: TGTGCCAGCAGAAAGGACAGGGGTCGCTATGGCTACACCTTC; d_gene: TRBD1; v_gene: TRBV5-5; abundance: .; j_gene: TRBJ1-2
CDR3aa: CASSFGTFGTEAFF; CDR3nt: TGTGCCAGCAGCTTCGGTACGTTCGGGACTGAAGCTTTCTTT; d_gene: .; v_gene: TRBV7-9; abundance: few; j_gene: TRBJ1-1
CDR3aa: CSGGRDTDTQYF; CDR3nt: TGCAGTGGGGGCCGGGACACAGATACGCAGTATTTT; d_gene: .; v_gene: TRBV20-1; abundance: few; j_gene: TRBJ2-3
CDR3aa: CSVAGTGTDTQYF; CDR3nt: TGCAGCGTTGCCGGGACAGGCACAGATACGCAGTATTTT; d_gene: TRBD1; v_gene: TRBV29-1; abundance: many; j_gene: TRBJ2-3
CDR3aa: CASSLTMGLARQYF; CDR3nt: TGTGCCAGCAGTTTGACGATGGGACTAGCGCGACAGTACTTC; d_gene: TRBD2; v_gene: TRBV27; abundance: .; j_gene: TRBJ2-4
CDR3aa: CASSASGAGVEQYF; CDR3nt: TGTGCCAGCTCAGCCTCCGGGGCGGGAGTCGAGCAGTACTTC; d_gene: TRBD2; v_gene: TRBV18; abundance: .; j_gene: TRBJ2-7
CDR3aa: CAISGAAAETQYF; CDR3nt: TGTGCCATCAGTGGAGCGGCCGCGGAGACCCAGTACTTC; d_gene: .; v_gene: TRBV10-3; abundance: few; j_gene: TRBJ2-5
CDR3aa: CASSLGGLGNTGELFF; CDR3nt: TGTGCCAGCAGCTTAGGCGGGCTGGGCAACACCGGGGAGCTGTTTTTT; d_gene: .; v_gene: TRBV7-2; abundance: .; j_gene: TRBJ2-2
CDR3aa: CATSGLAGSNYEQYF; CDR3nt: TGTGCCACCAGTGGACTAGCGGGCTCCAACTACGAGCAGTACTTC; d_gene: TRBD2; v_gene: TRBV10-3; abundance: few; j_gene: TRBJ2-7
CDR3aa: CASRWTSGSGDTQYF; CDR3nt: TGCGCCAGCAGATGGACTAGCGGGAGTGGAGATACGCAGTATTTT; d_gene: TRBD2; v_gene: TRBV5-1; abundance: many; j_gene: TRBJ2-3
CDR3aa: CASGRTRGPNSPLHF; CDR3nt: TGTGCCAGCGGCCGAACCAGGGGACCCAATTCACCCCTCCACTTT; d_gene: .; v_gene: TRBV12-3/TRBV12-4; abundance: few; j_gene: TRBJ1-6
CDR3aa: CASSQDMTGKGYEQYF; CDR3nt: TGCGCCAGCAGCCAAGATATGACAGGGAAGGGCTACGAGCAGTACTTC; d_gene: TRBD1; v_gene: TRBV4-3; abundance: few; j_gene: TRBJ2-7
CDR3aa: CSAPRGTAGGAQYF; CDR3nt: TGCAGTGCACCAAGAGGGACGGCCGGTGGGGCGCAGTACTTC; d_gene: .; v_gene: TRBV20-1; abundance: few; j_gene: TRBJ2-7
CDR3aa: CASSFSGRNQPQHF; CDR3nt: TGTGCCAGCAGTTTCTCCGGCCGCAATCAGCCCCAGCATTTT; d_gene: .; v_gene: TRBV28; abundance: .; j_gene: TRBJ1-5
CDR3aa: CASGSGTGKSRGYTF; CDR3nt: TGTGCCAGCGGTTCGGGGACAGGGAAATCGAGGGGCTACACCTTC; d_gene: TRBD1; v_gene: TRBV28; abundance: .; j_gene: TRBJ1-2
CDR3aa: CSARGQNIQYF; CDR3nt: TGCAGCGCCCGGGGGCAAAACATTCAGTACTTC; d_gene: .; v_gene: TRBV29-1; abundance: .; j_gene: TRBJ2-4
CDR3aa: CASSLRTGGGNTEAFF; CDR3nt: TGCGCCAGCAGCTTACGGACAGGGGGAGGGAACACTGAAGCTTTCTTT; d_gene: TRBD1; v_gene: TRBV5-1; abundance: .; j_gene: TRBJ1-1
CDR3aa: CASSLARGLTGELFF; CDR3nt: TGTGCCAGCAGCTTAGCGAGGGGGCTCACCGGGGAGCTGTTTTTT; d_gene: TRBD1; v_gene: TRBV7-2; abundance: .; j_gene: TRBJ2-2
CDR3aa: CASSKPGQKTDTQYF; CDR3nt: TGTGCCAGCAGTAAGCCGGGACAAAAGACAGATACGCAGTATTTT; d_gene: .; v_gene: TRBV6-2/TRBV6-3; abundance: .; j_gene: TRBJ2-3
CDR3aa: CASTIRVGGGEQFF; CDR3nt: TGTGCCAGCACCATCCGGGTAGGAGGGGGTGAGCAGTTCTTC; d_gene: .; v_gene: TRBV7-9; abundance: .; j_gene: TRBJ2-1
CDR3aa: CASSLGAHSSTDTQYF; CDR3nt: TGTGCCAGCAGCTTGGGCGCTCACTCTAGCACAGATACGCAGTATTTT; d_gene: .; v_gene: TRBV5-5; abundance: .; j_gene: TRBJ2-3
CDR3aa: CASSFMGRGLEKLFF; CDR3nt: TGTGCCAGCAGCTTCATGGGCAGGGGGCTCGAAAAACTGTTTTTT; d_gene: TRBD1; v_gene: TRBV7-2; abundance: .; j_gene: TRBJ1-4
CDR3aa: CASSLFDRVGREQYF; CDR3nt: TGCGCCAGCAGCTTGTTCGACAGGGTGGGCCGCGAGCAGTACTTC; d_gene: TRBD1; v_gene: TRBV5-1; abundance: few; j_gene: TRBJ2-7
CDR3aa: CASVPRGGGYTF; CDR3nt: TGTGCCAGCGTGCCCCGGGGAGGTGGCTACACCTTC; d_gene: .; v_gene: TRBV2; abundance: .; j_gene: TRBJ1-2
CDR3aa: CASSVGQTKNIQYF; CDR3nt: TGTGCCAGCAGCGTAGGACAGACCAAAAACATTCAGTACTTC; d_gene: .; v_gene: TRBV7-2; abundance: .; j_gene: TRBJ2-4
CDR3aa: CASSLVAGAPDTQYF; CDR3nt: TGTGCCAGCAGTTTAGTAGCGGGAGCGCCCGATACGCAGTATTTT; d_gene: TRBD2; v_gene: TRBV12-3/TRBV12-4; abundance: .; j_gene: TRBJ2-3
CDR3aa: CASSPTDGIWGTEAFF; CDR3nt: TGTGCCAGCAGCCCTACGGATGGGATTTGGGGCACTGAAGCTTTCTTT; d_gene: .; v_gene: TRBV7-2; abundance: few; j_gene: TRBJ1-1
CDR3aa: CASSYGGDTGELFF; CDR3nt: TGTGCCAGCAGTTACGGGGGTGACACCGGGGAGCTGTTTTTT; d_gene: .; v_gene: TRBV6-2/TRBV6-3; abundance: .; j_gene: TRBJ2-2
CDR3aa: CASIGGHHAGELFF; CDR3nt: TGTGCCAGCATTGGGGGACATCACGCGGGGGAGCTGTTTTTT; d_gene: .; v_gene: TRBV6-2/TRBV6-3; abundance: .; j_gene: TRBJ2-2
CDR3aa: CASSSTVGSGELFF; CDR3nt: TGTGCCAGCAGCTCAACGGTTGGATCGGGGGAGCTGTTTTTT; d_gene: .; v_gene: TRBV7-2; abundance: few; j_gene: TRBJ2-2
CDR3aa: CASSLQTASSYNEQFF; CDR3nt: TGCGCCAGCAGCCTTCAAACGGCTAGCTCCTACAATGAGCAGTTCTTC; d_gene: .; v_gene: TRBV5-1; abundance: .; j_gene: TRBJ2-1
CDR3aa: CASSATSGSTNEQFF; CDR3nt: TGTGCCAGCAGCGCAACTAGCGGGAGTACGAATGAGCAGTTCTTC; d_gene: TRBD2; v_gene: TRBV9; abundance: few; j_gene: TRBJ2-1
CDR3aa: CASSLRTGWNTEAFF; CDR3nt: TGTGCCAGCAGCCTCCGGACAGGGTGGAACACTGAAGCTTTCTTT; d_gene: TRBD1; v_gene: TRBV6-2/TRBV6-3; abundance: .; j_gene: TRBJ1-1
CDR3aa: CSVVGDGYTF; CDR3nt: TGCAGCGTTGTAGGGGATGGCTACACCTTC; d_gene: .; v_gene: TRBV29-1; abundance: .; j_gene: TRBJ1-2
CDR3aa: CAIKGGRAKDTQYF; CDR3nt: TGTGCCATCAAAGGCGGGAGGGCCAAAGATACGCAGTATTTT; d_gene: TRBD2; v_gene: TRBV7-2; abundance: .; j_gene: TRBJ2-3
CDR3aa: CASSFARARAGETQYF; CDR3nt: TGTGCCAGCAGCTTTGCGAGGGCCCGGGCAGGAGAGACCCAGTACTTC; d_gene: .; v_gene: TRBV7-9; abundance: .; j_gene: TRBJ2-5
CDR3aa: CASSRETGRNTYNEQFF; CDR3nt: TGCGCCAGCAGCCGAGAGACAGGACGCAACACTTACAATGAGCAGTTCTTC; d_gene: .; v_gene: TRBV4-3; abundance: .; j_gene: TRBJ2-1
CDR3aa: CASSSPPYGGGRSYRNEQFF; CDR3nt: TGTGCCAGCAGCTCACCTCCTTACGGGGGGGGGCGGTCTTATAGGAATGAGCAGTTCTTC; d_gene: TRBD2; v_gene: TRBV3-1; abundance: .; j_gene: TRBJ2-1
CDR3aa: CASSQGLDNSPLHF; CDR3nt: TGTGCCAGCAGCCAAGGTCTGGATAATTCACCCCTCCACTTT; d_gene: .; v_gene: TRBV3-1; abundance: few; j_gene: TRBJ1-6
CDR3aa: CASSYPDNTQYF; CDR3nt: TGTGCCAGCAGTTACCCAGACAATACGCAGTATTTT; d_gene: .; v_gene: TRBV6-7; abundance: few; j_gene: TRBJ2-3
CDR3aa: CASSFSTYGGYTF; CDR3nt: TGTGCCAGCAGTTTTTCTACCTATGGAGGCTACACCTTC; d_gene: .; v_gene: TRBV12-3/TRBV12-4; abundance: .; j_gene: TRBJ1-2
CDR3aa: CASSERGDYGYTF; CDR3nt: TGTGCCAGCAGTGAAAGGGGGGACTATGGCTACACCTTC; d_gene: .; v_gene: TRBV2; abundance: once; j_gene: TRBJ1-2
CDR3aa: CSASLSVPRSYNEQFF; CDR3nt: TGCAGTGCTAGTTTAAGCGTGCCCCGCTCCTACAATGAGCAGTTCTTC; d_gene: .; v_gene: TRBV20-1; abundance: many; j_gene: TRBJ2-1
CDR3aa: CASSVLLAGVGISSYNEQFF; CDR3nt: TGTGCCAGCAGTGTCCTCCTAGCGGGAGTAGGGATAAGCTCCTACAATGAGCAGTTCTTC; d_gene: TRBD2; v_gene: TRBV6-1; abundance: few; j_gene: TRBJ2-1
CDR3aa: CASSPPRGDIRVGNEQFF; CDR3nt: TGTGCCAGCAGTCCACCTAGGGGGGATATCAGGGTGGGGAATGAGCAGTTCTTC; d_gene: .; v_gene: TRBV28; abundance: .; j_gene: TRBJ2-1